The sequence of this TCR beta chain was determined in a study of T cell responses to AZD1222 COVID-19 vaccine. Study-wide background: Recipients boosted at about 4 weeks or about 12 weeks are pooled. Study results and limitations: Females made up more of the donors, who were largely white British, and clonal diversity may have come out too low. Spike was spanned by vaccine-associated CD4 TCRs, with dominance at 160-218 and 743-854. Rises in breadth and depth of Spike-specific TCRs came after two AZD1222 doses.

V lost 1 base to trimming and J lost 0 bases, with 10 bases between them. CDR3 length equals 15 residues. Germline-derived CDR1 and CDR2 are SGHRS and YFSETQ. About this clone itself: The antigen remains undetermined.

TCRdb keeps only in-frame clones here, not all; method: immunoSEQ multiplex PCR. The sample consists of more than 100,000 clones, roughly 90% of them appearing once. Sequencing was performed on peripheral blood, taken on day 0 of AZD1222 vaccination. The TCR was taken from an adult in good health. This rearrangement joins TRBV5-1 to TRBJ1-2; D unclear. This CDR3 is CASSLLAGSNYGYTF. For the CDR3, the DNA is TGCGCCAGCAGCTTGCTCGCGGGTTCTAACTATGGCTACACCTTC.